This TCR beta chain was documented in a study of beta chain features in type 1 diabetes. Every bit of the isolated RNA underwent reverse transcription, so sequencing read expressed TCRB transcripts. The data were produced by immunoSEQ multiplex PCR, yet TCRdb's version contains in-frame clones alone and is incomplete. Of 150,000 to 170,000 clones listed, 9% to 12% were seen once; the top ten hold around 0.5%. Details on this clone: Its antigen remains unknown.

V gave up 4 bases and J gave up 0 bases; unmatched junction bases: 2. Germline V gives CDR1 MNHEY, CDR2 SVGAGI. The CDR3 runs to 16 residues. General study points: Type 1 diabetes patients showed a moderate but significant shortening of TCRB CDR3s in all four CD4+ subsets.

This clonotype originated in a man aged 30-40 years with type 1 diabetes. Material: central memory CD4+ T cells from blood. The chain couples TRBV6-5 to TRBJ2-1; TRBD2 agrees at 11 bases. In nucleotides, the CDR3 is TGTGCCAGCAGTTCCACTAGCGGGAGCTCCTACAATGAGCAGTTCTTC. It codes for CASSSTSGSSYNEQFF.